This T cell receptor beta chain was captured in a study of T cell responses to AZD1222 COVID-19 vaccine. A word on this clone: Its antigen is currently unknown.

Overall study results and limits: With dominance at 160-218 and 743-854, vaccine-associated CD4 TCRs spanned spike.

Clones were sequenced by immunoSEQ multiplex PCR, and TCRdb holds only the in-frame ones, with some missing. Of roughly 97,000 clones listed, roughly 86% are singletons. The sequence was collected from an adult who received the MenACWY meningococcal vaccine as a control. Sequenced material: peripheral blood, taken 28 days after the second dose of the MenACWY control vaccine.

CDR3 sequence: CASSSGAAGGSPLHF. CDR3 bases: TGTGCCAGCAGTTCCGGGGCCGCTGGTGGATCACCCCTCCACTTT. The chain uses TRBV6-6 and TRBJ1-6; D might be TRBD1 (5 bases). This CDR3 spans 15 amino acids. Trimming took 4 bases from V and 10 from J, leaving 17 bases between them. In germline, CDR1 is MNHNY, CDR2 SVGAGI (reference sequence).